The clone carrying this T cell receptor beta chain occurred many times. Other nucleotide sequences in the sample specify the same CDR3. CDR1 is SNHLY and CDR2 is FYNNEI in the germline V gene. CDR3 length equals 15 residues. Trimming took 8 bases from V and 8 from J, leaving 21 bases between them. With MiXCR, TCRdb reprocessed the PCR reads. The sample consists of 60,000 or so clones, just over 4% of them appearing once. The sample originates from a study of metastatic and nonmetastatic thyroid tumors. For the study at large: Blood and tumor or nodule tissue repertoires from malignant and benign thyroid patients were compared.

Nobody among the patients had been given any treatment before thyroid surgery. The V gene is TRBV2, the J gene TRBJ1-4; D gene ambiguous. This TCR was sampled from a female donor with papillary thyroid cancer or a benign thyroid nodule (not recorded which). Some clones in this sample may be carry-over from other donors' samples. The sequenced sample consisted of blood. CDR3 DNA sequence: TGTGCCAGCGGGCCCCAAGGCACCCCTTCCGAAAAACTGTTTTTT. Protein product: CASGPQGTPSEKLFF.